Following are 12 T cell receptor beta chains from one sample sequenced in a study of CXCR3 chemokines and chemotherapy response in bladder cancer. From the PCR reads, TCRdb called clonotypes with MiXCR, one entry per CDR3 protein. The repertoire holds nearly 9,000 distinct CDR3 sequences, under 25% seen once, with around 8.7% in the top ten. The sample here was taken from a patient whose treatment included neoadjuvant chemotherapy. The receptors shown here come from a human donor with bladder cancer that did not respond to neoadjuvant chemotherapy.

This clonotype is labeled medium-sized. The J gene is TRBJ2-7, the V gene TRBV7-2, with TRBD2 identical over 7 bases. Trimming took 5 bases from V and 3 from J; bases not matched to a gene: 7. From germline, CDR1 is SGHTA and CDR2 FQGNSA. This CDR3 is 14 amino acids long. The CDR3 sequence is CASSPPGGGYEQYF. For the CDR3, the DNA is TGTGCCAGCAGCCCTCCGGGGGGAGGCTACGAGCAGTACTTC.

This clonotype has ten or more counts. V gene TRBV6-1 combines with J gene TRBJ2-1; 12 positions match TRBD1. Germline values: CDR1 MNHNS, CDR2 SASEGT. The CDR3 has 16 amino acids. V was clipped by 4 bases and J by 7 bases; unmatched bases: 8. This CDR3 reads CASSGLPGQGANEQFF. For the CDR3, the DNA is TGTGCCAGCAGTGGGCTACCGGGACAGGGGGCAAATGAGCAGTTCTTC.

This clonotype was recorded many times. The rearrangement joins TRBV7-2 to TRBJ2-7; TRBD2 might be the D (5 bases). The V end was cut by 2 bases, the J end by 6 bases, with 17 bases between. The CDR3 consists of 15 residues. Germline assignment: CDR1 SGHTA and CDR2 FQGNSA. CDR3 bases: TGTGCCAGCAGCTTACATAGGACTGGGTACGGCGAGCAGTACTTC. Amino acids: CASSLHRTGYGEQYF.

The chain links TRBV6-2 or TRBV6-3 to TRBJ1-2; TRBD1 agrees at 10 bases. J lost 4 bases, V lost 5 bases, and 13 bases had no gene match. CDR3 size: 17 residues. Germline loops: CDR1 MNHEY, CDR2 SVGEGT. CDR3 nucleotide sequence: TGTGCCAGCAGTACCCGACAGGGGGCCCGTGGGGGCTATGGCTACACCTTC. This encodes CASSTRQGARGGYGYTF.

This clonotype was seen only once. The V call is TRBV10-1, the J call TRBJ2-4; possibly TRBD1 for D (6 bases). Germline lookup yields CDR1 WNHNN and CDR2 SYGVQD (reference sequence). V was cut by 7 bases and J by 3 bases, with 16 bases left in between. CDR3 length: 15 amino acids. CDR3 nucleotides: TGCGCCAGCATTCTATCCAGGGGTTGCAAAAACATTCAGTACTTC. As protein: CASILSRGCKNIQYF.

About this clonotype itself: This probably arose from a read error, given a far larger clone one base away. The chain employs TRBV29-1 and TRBJ2-7; D may be TRBD2 (6 bases). CDR1 SQVTM and CDR2 ANQGSEA come from the germline V gene. CDR3 length equals 14 residues. The V end was cut by 2 bases, the J end by 7 bases, with 18 bases between. CDR3 nucleotide sequence: TGCAGCGTTGAACTGGGGGGTACCTACAATGAGCAGTACTTC. Encoded protein: CSVELGGTYNEQYF.

This clonotype was seen just once. This probably arose from a read error, given a far larger clone one base away. This chain uses TRBV6-2 or TRBV6-3 with TRBJ1-5; 12 bases match TRBD1. In germline, CDR1 is MNHEY, CDR2 SVGEGT. With 6 bases clipped from V and 6 bases from J, the junction kept 15 bases outside the gene matches. The CDR3 contains 18 residues. The CDR3 here is CASSHLEPGQGAIQPQHF. The CDR3, as DNA: TGTGCCAGCAGCCACTTGGAACCGGGACAGGGGGCCATTCAGCCCCAGCATTTT.

This clonotype occurred many times. The J gene is TRBJ2-5, the V gene TRBV12-3 or TRBV12-4; TRBD1 agrees at 10 bases. There are 16 residues in the CDR3. J was trimmed by 5 bases and V by 6 bases; bases with no gene match: 12. CDR3: CASSRTGTGDSETQYF. DNA of the CDR3: TGTGCCAGCAGCCGTACCGGGACAGGGGATAGCGAGACCCAGTACTTC.

This clonotype was recorded at least ten times. The chain is built from TRBV20-1 and TRBJ2-5; TRBD2 matches at 10 bases. The junction had 8 bases not matched to a gene; V was cut back by 3 bases and J by 7 bases. This CDR3 is 14 amino acids long. Germline CDR1 is DFQATT and CDR2 is SNEGSKA (reference sequence). DNA of the CDR3: TGCAGTGCTAGTAATAGCGGGGGGCCGGGGACCCAGTACTTC. Translated, it gives CSASNSGGPGTQYF.

This clonotype was recorded a few times. The chain has TRBV2 and TRBJ2-2; either TRBD1 or TRBD2 may fit D (5 bases each). The CDR3 runs to 15 residues. Germline CDR1 reads SNHLY; CDR2 reads FYNNEI. V dropped 4 bases and J dropped 4 bases, with 13 bases sitting between them. The CDR3 protein is CASSVGVGGTGELFF. DNA for the CDR3: TGTGCCAGCAGTGTGGGGGTCGGCGGCACCGGGGAGCTGTTTTTT.

This clonotype was seen ten or more times. V is TRBV4-2 and J is TRBJ2-2; the D gene is possibly TRBD2 (5 bases). The CDR3 length is 17 residues. Trimming cost V 1 base and J 1 base, with 13 bases left between them. CDR1 and CDR2 from the germline V gene are LGHNA and YNFKEQ. The CDR3 loop is CASSQVSGVQNTGELFF. The CDR3, as DNA: TGTGCCAGCAGCCAAGTTTCCGGGGTACAGAACACCGGGGAGCTGTTTTTT.

This clonotype counts as medium-sized. The chain carries TRBV6-2 or TRBV6-3 and TRBJ2-1, with D unclear. The CDR3 has 12 residues. Trimming removed 6 bases from V and 4 bases from J, with 7 bases in between. Germline V gives CDR1 MNHEY, CDR2 SVGEGT. For the CDR3, the DNA is TGTGCCAGCAGCCCTTTGTACAATGAGCAGTTCTTC. Its protein is CASSPLYNEQFF.